This TCR beta chain appears in the sequencing data of a study of shared clonotypes between healthy human individuals. At the level of the study: Per-donor plates numbered three CD4 naive, three CD4 memory, two CD8 naive and one CD8 memory.

There are 14 residues in the CDR3. Trimming removed 0 bases from V and 4 bases from J; junction bases left unmatched: 2. Germline CDR1 and CDR2: SGHRS and YFSETQ. Findings and caveats of the study: The donor pool, a small one, limited the genetic and exposure-history diversity represented.

Each subset's genomic DNA was shared equally among a number of immunoSEQ plates. When replicate PCRs were run on sorted subsets, they used approximately 210 ng DNA, some 33,000 T cell genomes. Here immunoSEQ multiplex PCR was the method, and the copy in TCRdb shows in-frame clones only, minus some. The sample lists millions of clones, 80% to 95% occurring once. For this clone: Antigen unknown. Other DNA sequences in this sample translate to the same CDR3.

The chain joins TRBV5-1 to TRBJ2-7; 9 nucleotides align to TRBD1. Sequenced material: naive CD4+ T cells from PBMCs. Subset noted: CD45RA+ positively selected. The sequence came from a man aged 18 to 30 in good health. Some clones in this sample may be carry-over from other donors' samples. The CDR3 reads CASSLVGQGYEQYF. CDR3 sequence (DNA): TGCGCCAGCAGCTTGGTCGGACAGGGGTACGAGCAGTACTTC.